This T cell receptor beta chain was retrieved from a study of blood T cell repertoires in COVID-19. Study-level background: Sites across the United States, Italy and Spain contributed samples from acute and convalescent COVID-19. PBMCs, B-cell-depleted T cells, or T cells were the source of the cDNA or gDNA that made up the material.

This clone has more than one count but fewer than ten. Original handling: Estimated nucleated cell counts came from reference gene primer amplification. Repertoires were generated with immunoSEQ multiplex PCR, while TCRdb's copy carries only in-frame clones and drops some. For V, J and clone size, that table is used; D and trimming come from the DNA. Of approximately 170,000 clones in the sample, about 92% were seen once. The receptor's source is a man in his 60s with active or convalescent COVID-19. Material: peripheral blood.

As DNA, the CDR3 is TGTGCCATCAGGACAGGGGCTAACTATGGCTACACCTTC. Protein: CAIRTGANYGYTF. V is TRBV10-3 and J is TRBJ1-2; 8 bases are shared with TRBD1. This CDR3 comprises 13 residues. Germline V gene lookup returns CDR1 ENHRY and CDR2 SYGVKD. V lost 6 bases to trimming and J lost 0 bases; unmatched junction nucleotides: 0.